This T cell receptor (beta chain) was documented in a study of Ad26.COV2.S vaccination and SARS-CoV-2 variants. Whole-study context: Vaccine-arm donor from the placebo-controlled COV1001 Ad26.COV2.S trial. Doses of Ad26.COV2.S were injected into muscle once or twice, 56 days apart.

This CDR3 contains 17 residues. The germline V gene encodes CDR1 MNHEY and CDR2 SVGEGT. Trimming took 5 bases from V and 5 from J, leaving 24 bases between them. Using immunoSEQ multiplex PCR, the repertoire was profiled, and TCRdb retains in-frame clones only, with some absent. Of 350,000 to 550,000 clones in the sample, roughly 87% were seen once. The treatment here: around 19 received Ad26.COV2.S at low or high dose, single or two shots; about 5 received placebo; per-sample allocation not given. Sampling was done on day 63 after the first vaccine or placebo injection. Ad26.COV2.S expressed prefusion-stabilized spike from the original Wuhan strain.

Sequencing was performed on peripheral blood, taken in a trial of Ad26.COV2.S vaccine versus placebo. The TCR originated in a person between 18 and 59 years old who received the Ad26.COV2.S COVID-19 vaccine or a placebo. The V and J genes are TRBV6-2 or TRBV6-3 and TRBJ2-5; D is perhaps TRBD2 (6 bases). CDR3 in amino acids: CASSNPTGFQRGETQYF. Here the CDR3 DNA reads TGTGCCAGCAGTAACCCGACGGGGTTCCAACGGGGGGAGACCCAGTACTTC.